Listed below are T cell receptor beta chains from one sample, sequenced in a study of shared clonotypes between healthy human individuals. Profiling relied on immunoSEQ multiplex PCR, and the TCRdb table lists in-frame clones only, not all of them. The table lists about 1 million clones, about 70% of them singletons, with about 1.5% in the top ten. What was sequenced was memory CD4+ T cells sorted from blood. The source of these receptors is a man younger than 35 in good health. Both conserved end residues are part of each CDR3. D genes are given only for firm matches. Not every row has a clone size; where given, it reads once, few, many or a size class.

d_call	clone_size	v_call	j_call	cdr3_aa	cdr3_nt
TRBD1	.	TRBV19	TRBJ2-1	CASSSTGTARNEQFF	TGTGCCAGTAGTTCCACCGGGACAGCCCGCAATGAGCAGTTCTTC
TRBD2	.	TRBV18	TRBJ2-3	CASSSTSGSPTQYF	TGTGCCAGCTCATCGACTAGCGGGAGTCCTACGCAGTATTTT
.	.	TRBV7-9	TRBJ2-5	CASSPNGQGRETQYF	TGTGCCAGCAGCCCAAACGGGCAGGGTAGAGAGACCCAGTACTTC
TRBD1	.	TRBV6-5	TRBJ1-6	CASSYSTGGISPLHF	TGTGCCAGCAGTTATTCCACAGGGGGTATTTCACCCCTCCACTTT
.	.	TRBV7-9	TRBJ2-1	CASSLQTGNEQFF	TGTGCCAGCAGCCTCCAGACAGGCAATGAGCAGTTCTTC
TRBD1	.	TRBV19	TRBJ2-7	CASSSQGAAYEQYF	TGTGCCAGTAGTAGCCAGGGGGCCGCCTACGAGCAGTACTTC
.	.	TRBV12-5	TRBJ2-5	CASGSLGETQYF	TGTGCTAGTGGATCTCTAGGGGAGACCCAGTACTTC
.	.	TRBV19	TRBJ2-6	CAVGSAGANVLTF	TGTGCCGTGGGTTCCGCTGGGGCCAACGTCCTGACTTTC
.	.	TRBV11-2	TRBJ2-7	CASSLERGRTYEQYF	TGTGCCAGCAGCTTAGAAAGGGGCCGGACCTACGAGCAGTACTTC
.	few	TRBV27	TRBJ1-2	CASSLNGGRSDGYTF	TGTGCCAGCAGCCTTAATGGGGGGCGATCGGATGGCTACACCTTC
.	few	TRBV2	TRBJ1-1	CATKGQDSRVNTEAFF	TGTGCCACAAAAGGCCAGGACAGTAGGGTGAACACTGAAGCTTTCTTT
.	.	TRBV11-2	TRBJ1-6	CASSLVIWNSPLHF	TGTGCCAGCAGCTTGGTAATTTGGAATTCACCCCTCCACTTT
.	.	TRBV10-3	TRBJ1-1	CAINEDSMNTEAFF	TGTGCCATCAACGAGGACAGCATGAACACTGAAGCTTTCTTT
.	.	TRBV2	TRBJ1-4	CASSEGKLFF	TGTGCCAGCAGTGAGGGAAAACTGTTTTTT
.	.	TRBV10-3	TRBJ2-5	CAISESGQQETQYF	TGTGCCATCAGTGAGTCGGGTCAACAAGAGACCCAGTACTTC
.	.	TRBV21-1	TRBJ2-7	CASSKISREFYEQYF	TGTGCCAGCAGCAAAATTTCTAGGGAGTTCTACGAGCAGTACTTC
.	.	TRBV7-6	TRBJ2-1	CASSSRKGSYNEQFF	TGTGCCAGCAGCTCCAGAAAGGGGTCCTACAATGAGCAGTTCTTC
.	.	TRBV6-5	TRBJ2-1	CASSPPTSINEQFF	TGTGCCAGCAGTCCTCCGACTAGTATCAATGAGCAGTTCTTC
.	.	TRBV5-5	TRBJ1-3	CASSLVRGRGGNTIYF	TGTGCCAGCAGCTTGGTAAGGGGACGAGGAGGAAACACCATATATTTT
TRBD1	.	TRBV18	TRBJ1-5	CASSPLGQGSNQPQHF	TGTGCCAGCTCACCACTCGGACAGGGATCTAATCAGCCCCAGCATTTT
.	.	TRBV27	TRBJ2-2	CASSPRVLTGELFF	TGTGCCAGCAGTCCCCGGGTGCTGACCGGGGAGCTGTTTTTT
.	.	TRBV11-3	TRBJ2-3	CASSLSRGADTQYF	TGTGCCAGCAGCTTAAGTCGCGGGGCAGATACGCAGTATTTT
.	.	TRBV6-4	TRBJ2-5	CASSDRQGQETQYF	TGTGCCAGCAGTGATCGGCAGGGTCAAGAGACCCAGTACTTC
.	once	TRBV7-2	TRBJ2-5	CASSPGLETQYF	TGTGCCAGCAGTCCTGGGTTGGAGACCCAGTACTTC
TRBD1	.	TRBV11-2	TRBJ2-3	CASRDDRGTDTQYF	TGTGCCAGCAGGGATGACAGGGGAACAGATACGCAGTATTTT
TRBD1	.	TRBV14	TRBJ1-2	CASSQDNRGRYGYTF	TGTGCCAGCAGCCAAGATAACAGGGGGAGGTATGGCTACACCTTC
TRBD2	.	TRBV4-1	TRBJ2-1	CASSHRMSSGSRFGNEQFF	TGCGCCAGCAGCCATAGAATGAGTAGCGGGAGCCGGTTTGGCAATGAGCAGTTCTTC
TRBD1	.	TRBV7-9	TRBJ1-1	CASSPIQGARTEAFF	TGTGCCAGCAGCCCCATACAGGGGGCACGAACTGAAGCTTTCTTT
TRBD1	.	TRBV7-2	TRBJ1-1	CASSPDREAFF	TGTGCCAGCAGCCCGGACAGGGAAGCTTTCTTT
.	.	TRBV4-2	TRBJ1-2	CASSRATESNYGYTF	TGTGCCAGCAGCCGAGCGACAGAGTCTAACTATGGCTACACCTTC
.	.	TRBV27	TRBJ1-1	CASSLSPNTISEAFF	TGTGCCAGCAGTCTCTCTCCAAATACGATCTCTGAAGCTTTCTTT
.	.	TRBV19	TRBJ1-1	CASSIRGDTEAFF	TGTGCCAGTAGTATAAGAGGGGACACTGAAGCTTTCTTT
.	.	TRBV10-3	TRBJ2-5	CAISDPGLLQETQYF	TGTGCCATCAGTGATCCCGGTCTACTCCAAGAGACCCAGTACTTC
.	.	TRBV10-3	TRBJ1-5	CAIRLGSNQPQHF	TGTGCCATCAGGTTAGGGAGCAATCAGCCCCAGCATTTT
.	.	TRBV28	TRBJ2-7	CASTGEVTYEQYF	TGTGCCAGCACGGGCGAAGTTACCTACGAGCAGTACTTC
.	.	TRBV5-4	TRBJ1-1	CASSLARVSTEAFF	TGTGCCAGCAGCTTGGCCAGGGTAAGCACTGAAGCTTTCTTT
.	.	TRBV6-6	TRBJ2-2	CASSPAEAVKKLFF	TGTGCCAGCAGTCCCGCTGAAGCAGTTAAGAAGCTGTTTTTT
.	.	TRBV9	TRBJ1-1	CASSVDGKNTEAFF	TGTGCCAGCAGCGTAGATGGGAAGAACACTGAAGCTTTCTTT
.	.	TRBV4-1	TRBJ2-3	CASSQAPPGVGDTQYF	TGCGCCAGCAGCCAAGCCCCCCCGGGAGTCGGGGATACGCAGTATTTT
TRBD1	.	TRBV2	TRBJ1-1	CASRGRQGLNTEAFF	TGTGCCAGCAGGGGAAGACAGGGGTTGAACACTGAAGCTTTCTTT
TRBD2	.	TRBV7-2	TRBJ2-3	CASSLLGLASTDTQYF	TGTGCCAGCAGCTTGTTAGGACTAGCGAGCACAGATACGCAGTATTTT
TRBD2	.	TRBV10-2	TRBJ2-5	CASIGTSGQETQYF	TGCGCCAGCATTGGGACTAGCGGACAAGAGACCCAGTACTTC
.	.	TRBV2	TRBJ1-2	CASRTDIYGYTF	TGTGCCAGCAGGACCGATATCTATGGCTACACCTTC
.	.	TRBV30	TRBJ2-7	CAWSVPPTYEQYF	TGTGCCTGGAGTGTGCCCCCGACCTACGAGCAGTACTTC
.	.	TRBV18	TRBJ1-5	CASREYNSNQPQHF	TGTGCCAGTAGAGAGTATAATAGCAATCAGCCCCAGCATTTT
.	.	TRBV19	TRBJ2-1	CASSITRTFYNEQFF	TGTGCCAGTAGTATAACTAGAACCTTTTACAATGAGCAGTTCTTC
TRBD1	.	TRBV5-4	TRBJ1-1	CASSPGGAGTEAFF	TGTGCCAGCAGCCCAGGGGGCGCGGGGACTGAAGCTTTCTTT
.	.	TRBV6-5	TRBJ2-5	CASSYEGNGGQETQYF	TGTGCCAGCAGTTACGAGGGGAACGGGGGCCAAGAGACCCAGTACTTC
.	.	TRBV6-1	TRBJ2-7	CASRSAGMSREQYF	TGTGCCAGCAGGTCGGCAGGGATGTCTAGGGAGCAGTACTTC
.	.	TRBV5-1	TRBJ1-4	CASSSGWAGREKLFF	TGCGCCAGCAGCTCCGGATGGGCCGGTCGGGAAAAACTGTTTTTT
.	.	TRBV18	TRBJ1-5	CASSSGPERNQPQHF	TGTGCCAGCTCATCAGGCCCTGAGCGCAATCAGCCCCAGCATTTT
.	.	TRBV29-1	TRBJ1-1	CSVGGWGYEAFF	TGCAGCGTTGGTGGGTGGGGATATGAAGCTTTCTTT
TRBD2	.	TRBV27	TRBJ2-1	CASSSVAGGRNEQFF	TGTGCCAGCAGTTCCGTAGCGGGAGGGCGGAATGAGCAGTTCTTC
.	.	TRBV2	TRBJ1-6	CASSEEGSYNSPLHF	TGTGCCAGCAGTGAGGAGGGGTCCTATAATTCACCCCTCCACTTT